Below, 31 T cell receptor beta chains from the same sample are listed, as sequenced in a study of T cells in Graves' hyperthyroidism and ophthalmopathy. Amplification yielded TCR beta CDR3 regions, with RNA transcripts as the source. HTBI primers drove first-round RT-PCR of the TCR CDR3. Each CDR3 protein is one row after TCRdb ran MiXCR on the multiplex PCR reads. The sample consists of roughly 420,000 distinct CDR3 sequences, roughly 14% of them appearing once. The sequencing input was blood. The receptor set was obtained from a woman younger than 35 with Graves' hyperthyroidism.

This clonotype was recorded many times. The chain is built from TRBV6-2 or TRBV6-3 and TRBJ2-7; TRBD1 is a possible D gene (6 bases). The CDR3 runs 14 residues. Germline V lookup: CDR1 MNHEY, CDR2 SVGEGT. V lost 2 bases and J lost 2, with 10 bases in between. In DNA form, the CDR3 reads TGTGCCAGCAGTTACGGGGGCCGTGCCTACGAGCAGTACTTC. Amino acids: CASSYGGRAYEQYF.

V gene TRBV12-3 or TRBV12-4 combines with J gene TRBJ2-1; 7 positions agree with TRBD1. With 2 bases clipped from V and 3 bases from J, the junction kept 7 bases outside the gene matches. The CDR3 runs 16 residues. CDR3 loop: CASSLKGAFFYNEQFF. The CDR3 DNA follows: TGTGCCAGCAGTTTAAAGGGGGCATTTTTCTACAATGAGCAGTTCTTC.

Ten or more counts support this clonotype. The CDR3 here is CASSDPTSGGTETQYF. CDR3 DNA sequence: TGTGCCAGCAGTGACCCGACTAGCGGGGGGACAGAGACCCAGTACTTC. This chain joins TRBV25-1 and TRBJ2-5; 13 bases fit TRBD2. Trimming took 3 bases from V and 4 from J; bases not matched to a gene: 5. Germline-derived CDR1 and CDR2 are MGHDK and SYGVNS. The CDR3 length is 16 residues.

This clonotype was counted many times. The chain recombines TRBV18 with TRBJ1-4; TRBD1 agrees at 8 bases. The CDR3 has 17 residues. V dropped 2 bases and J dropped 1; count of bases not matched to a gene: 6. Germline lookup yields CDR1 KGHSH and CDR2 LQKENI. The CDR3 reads CASSPADRDRTNEKLFF. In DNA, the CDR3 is TGTGCCAGCTCACCAGCGGACAGGGATCGAACTAATGAAAAACTGTTTTTT.

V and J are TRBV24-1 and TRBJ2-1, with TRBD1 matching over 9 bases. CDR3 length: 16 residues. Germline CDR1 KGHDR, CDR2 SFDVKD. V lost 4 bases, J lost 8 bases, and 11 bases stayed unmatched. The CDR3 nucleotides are TGTGCCACCAGTGACCCTGGACAGGGGTCTCTCGATGAGCAGTTCTTC. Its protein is CATSDPGQGSLDEQFF.

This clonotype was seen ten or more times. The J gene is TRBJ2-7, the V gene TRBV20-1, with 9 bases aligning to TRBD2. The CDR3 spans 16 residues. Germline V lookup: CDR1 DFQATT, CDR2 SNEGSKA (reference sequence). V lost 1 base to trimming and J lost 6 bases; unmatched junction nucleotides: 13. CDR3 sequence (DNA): TGCAGTGCTAGAGCAAGCCTCGGACTAGCGACGGGCGAGCAGTACTTC. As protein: CSARASLGLATGEQYF.

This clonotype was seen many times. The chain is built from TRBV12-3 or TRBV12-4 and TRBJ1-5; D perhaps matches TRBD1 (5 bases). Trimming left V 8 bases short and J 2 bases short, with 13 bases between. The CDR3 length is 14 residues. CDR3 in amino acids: CASGVVGGNQPQHF. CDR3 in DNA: TGTGCCAGCGGCGTCGTGGGGGGCAATCAGCCCCAGCATTTT.

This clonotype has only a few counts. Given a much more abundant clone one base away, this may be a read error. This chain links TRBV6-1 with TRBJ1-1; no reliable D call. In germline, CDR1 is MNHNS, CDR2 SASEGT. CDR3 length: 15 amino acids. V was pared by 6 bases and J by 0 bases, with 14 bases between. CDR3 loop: CASRRATRMNTEAFF. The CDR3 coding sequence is TGTGCCAGCAGAAGAGCGACGAGGATGAACACTGAAGCTTTCTTT.

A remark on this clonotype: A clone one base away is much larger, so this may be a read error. This chain's CDR3 is CASMGSRELFF. The CDR3 nucleotides read TGTGCCAGCATGGGTTCCAGGGAGCTGTTTTTT. The chain uses TRBV2 and TRBJ2-2; D is unclear. This CDR3 has 11 residues. Germline assignment: CDR1 SNHLY and CDR2 FYNNEI. Trimming took 7 bases from V and 9 from J, leaving 9 bases between them. Looking up the rest from reference TRBV2 and TRBJ2-2 gives the full variable domain: EPEVTQTPSHQVTQMGQEVILRCVPISNHLYFYWYRQILGQKVEFLVSFYNNEISEKSEIFDDQFSVERPDGSNFTLKIRSTKLEDSAMYFCASMGSRELFFGEGSRLTVL.

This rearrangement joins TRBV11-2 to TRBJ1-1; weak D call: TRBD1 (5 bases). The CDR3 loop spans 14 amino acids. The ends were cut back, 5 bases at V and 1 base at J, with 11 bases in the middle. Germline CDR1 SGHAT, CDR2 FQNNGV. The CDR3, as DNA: TGTGCCAGCAGCAACGACAGAACGAACACTGAAGCTTTCTTT. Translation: CASSNDRTNTEAFF.

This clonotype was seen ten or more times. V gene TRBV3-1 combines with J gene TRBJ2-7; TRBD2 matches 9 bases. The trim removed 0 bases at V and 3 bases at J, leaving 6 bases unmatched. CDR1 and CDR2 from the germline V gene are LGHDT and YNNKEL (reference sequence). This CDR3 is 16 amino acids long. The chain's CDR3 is CASSQEGLAGNYEQYF. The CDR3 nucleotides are TGTGCCAGCAGCCAAGAGGGGCTAGCGGGGAACTACGAGCAGTACTTC.

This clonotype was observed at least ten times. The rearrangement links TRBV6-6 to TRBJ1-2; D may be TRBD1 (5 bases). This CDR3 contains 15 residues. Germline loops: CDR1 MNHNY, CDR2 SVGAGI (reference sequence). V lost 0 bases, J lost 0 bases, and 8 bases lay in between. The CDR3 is CASSYSGLANYGYTF. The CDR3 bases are TGTGCCAGCAGTTACTCGGGACTAGCTAACTATGGCTACACCTTC.

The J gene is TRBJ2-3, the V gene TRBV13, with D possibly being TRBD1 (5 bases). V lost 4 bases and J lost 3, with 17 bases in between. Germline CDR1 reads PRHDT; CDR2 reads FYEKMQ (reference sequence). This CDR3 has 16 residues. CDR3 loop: CASSSSDRGLTDTQYF. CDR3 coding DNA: TGTGCCAGCAGCTCGTCTGACAGAGGATTAACAGATACGCAGTATTTT.

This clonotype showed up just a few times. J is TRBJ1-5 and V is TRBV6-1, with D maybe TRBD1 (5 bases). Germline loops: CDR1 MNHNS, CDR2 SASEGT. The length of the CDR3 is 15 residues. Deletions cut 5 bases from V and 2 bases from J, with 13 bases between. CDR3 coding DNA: TGTGCCAGCAGTCAACGGGGGAGCGGCAATCAGCCCCAGCATTTT. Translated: CASSQRGSGNQPQHF.

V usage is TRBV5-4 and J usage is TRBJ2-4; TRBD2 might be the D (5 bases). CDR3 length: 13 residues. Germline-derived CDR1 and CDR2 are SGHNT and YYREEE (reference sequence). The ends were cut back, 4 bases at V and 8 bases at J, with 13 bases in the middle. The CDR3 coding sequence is TGTGCCAGCAGCCTCCGGGGAGTAGACATTCAGTACTTC. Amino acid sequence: CASSLRGVDIQYF.

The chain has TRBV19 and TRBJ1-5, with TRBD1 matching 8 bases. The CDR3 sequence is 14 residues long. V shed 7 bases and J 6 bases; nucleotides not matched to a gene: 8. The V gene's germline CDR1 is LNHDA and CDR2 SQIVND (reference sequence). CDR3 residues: CASNRQGFPQPQHF. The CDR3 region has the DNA TGTGCCAGTAATCGACAGGGGTTCCCTCAGCCCCAGCATTTT.

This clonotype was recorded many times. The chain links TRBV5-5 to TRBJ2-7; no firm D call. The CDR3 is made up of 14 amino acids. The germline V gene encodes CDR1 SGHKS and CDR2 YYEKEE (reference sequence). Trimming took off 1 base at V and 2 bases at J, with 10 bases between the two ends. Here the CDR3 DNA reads TGTGCCAGCAGCTTGTCGAACGTCGCCTACGAGCAGTACTTC. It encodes CASSLSNVAYEQYF.

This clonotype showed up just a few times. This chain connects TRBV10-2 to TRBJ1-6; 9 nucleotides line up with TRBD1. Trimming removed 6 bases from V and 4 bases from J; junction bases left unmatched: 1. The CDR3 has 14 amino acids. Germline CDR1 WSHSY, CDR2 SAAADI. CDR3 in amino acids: CASRGTGYNSPLHF. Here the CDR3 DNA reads TGCGCCAGCAGGGGGACAGGGTATAATTCACCCCTCCACTTT.

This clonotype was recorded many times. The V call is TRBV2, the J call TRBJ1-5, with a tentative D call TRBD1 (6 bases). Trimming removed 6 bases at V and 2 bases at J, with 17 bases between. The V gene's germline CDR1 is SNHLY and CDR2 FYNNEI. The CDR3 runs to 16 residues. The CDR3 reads CASRRGNRLGNQPQHF. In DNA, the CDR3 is TGTGCCAGCAGGAGGGGGAACCGGCTGGGCAATCAGCCCCAGCATTTT.

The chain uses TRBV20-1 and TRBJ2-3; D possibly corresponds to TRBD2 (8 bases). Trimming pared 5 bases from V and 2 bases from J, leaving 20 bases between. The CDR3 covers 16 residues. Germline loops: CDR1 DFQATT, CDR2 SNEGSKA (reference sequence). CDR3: CSAGRQGGGSTDTQYF. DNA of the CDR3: TGCAGTGCTGGGAGACAGGGCGGGGGGTCCACAGATACGCAGTATTTT.

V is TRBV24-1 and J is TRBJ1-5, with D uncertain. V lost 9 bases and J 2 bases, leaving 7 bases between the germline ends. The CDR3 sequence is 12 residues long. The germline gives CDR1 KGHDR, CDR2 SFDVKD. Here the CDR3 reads CATGRGNQPQHF. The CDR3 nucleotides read TGTGCCACCGGGAGGGGCAATCAGCCCCAGCATTTT.

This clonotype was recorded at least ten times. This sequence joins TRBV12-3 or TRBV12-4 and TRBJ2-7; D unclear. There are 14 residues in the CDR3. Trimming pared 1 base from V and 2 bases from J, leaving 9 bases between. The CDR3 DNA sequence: TGTGCCAGCAGTTTAGAGGTTCCCCCCTACGAGCAGTACTTC. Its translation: CASSLEVPPYEQYF.

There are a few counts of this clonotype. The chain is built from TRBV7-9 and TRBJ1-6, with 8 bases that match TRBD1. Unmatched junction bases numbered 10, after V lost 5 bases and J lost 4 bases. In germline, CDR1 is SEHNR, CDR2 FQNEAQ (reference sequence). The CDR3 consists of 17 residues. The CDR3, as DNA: TGTGCCAGCAGCAGAGGACAGGGCGAAATTTATAATTCACCCCTCCACTTT. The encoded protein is CASSRGQGEIYNSPLHF.

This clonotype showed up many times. CDR3 protein: CASSPQGSSTEAFF. Here the CDR3 DNA reads TGTGCCAGCAGTCCCCAGGGGAGTAGCACTGAAGCTTTCTTT. This chain links TRBV12-3 or TRBV12-4 with TRBJ1-1; tentative D call: TRBD1 (6 bases). V was shortened by 5 bases and J by 4 bases, with 14 bases between the two germline ends. This CDR3 spans 14 amino acids.

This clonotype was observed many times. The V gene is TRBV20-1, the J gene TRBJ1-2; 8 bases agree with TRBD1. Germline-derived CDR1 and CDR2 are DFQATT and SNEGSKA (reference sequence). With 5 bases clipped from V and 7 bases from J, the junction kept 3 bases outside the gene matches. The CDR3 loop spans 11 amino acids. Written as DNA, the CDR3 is TGCAGTGCTTTTGACAGGGGTGGCTACACCTTC. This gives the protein CSAFDRGGYTF.

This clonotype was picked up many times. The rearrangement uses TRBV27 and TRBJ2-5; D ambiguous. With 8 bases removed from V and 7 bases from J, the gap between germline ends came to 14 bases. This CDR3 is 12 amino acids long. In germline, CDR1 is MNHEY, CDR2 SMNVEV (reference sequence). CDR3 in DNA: TGTGCCAGCGGTCCCCTGGATGGGACCCAGTACTTC. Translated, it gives CASGPLDGTQYF.

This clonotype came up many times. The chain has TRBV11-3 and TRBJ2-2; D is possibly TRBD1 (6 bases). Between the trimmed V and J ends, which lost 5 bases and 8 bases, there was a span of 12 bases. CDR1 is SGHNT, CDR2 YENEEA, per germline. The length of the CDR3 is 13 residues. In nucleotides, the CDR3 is TGTGCCAGCAGCAACAGGGCCCAAGGGGAGCTGTTTTTT. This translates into CASSNRAQGELFF.

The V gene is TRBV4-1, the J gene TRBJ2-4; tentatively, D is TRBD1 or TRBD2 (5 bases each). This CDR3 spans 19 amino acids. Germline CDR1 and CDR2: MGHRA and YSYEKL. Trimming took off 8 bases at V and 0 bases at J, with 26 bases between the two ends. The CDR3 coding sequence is TGCGCCAGCGGGTCCCCGGGACCAATGAACTTCTTAGCCAAAAACATTCAGTACTTC. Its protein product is CASGSPGPMNFLAKNIQYF.

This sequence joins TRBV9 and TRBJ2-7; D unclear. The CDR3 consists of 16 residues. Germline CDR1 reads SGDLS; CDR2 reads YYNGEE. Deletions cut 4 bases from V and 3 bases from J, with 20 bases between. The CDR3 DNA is TGTGCCAGCAGCCCCTCCGGGTCAATTCATTACTACGAGCAGTACTTC. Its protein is CASSPSGSIHYYEQYF. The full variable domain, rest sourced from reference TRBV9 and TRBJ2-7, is DSGVTQTPKHLITATGQRVTLRCSPRSGDLSVYWYQQSLDQGLQFLIQYYNGEERAKGNILERFSAQQFPDLHSELNLSSLELGDSALYFCASSPSGSIHYYEQYFGPGTRLTVT.

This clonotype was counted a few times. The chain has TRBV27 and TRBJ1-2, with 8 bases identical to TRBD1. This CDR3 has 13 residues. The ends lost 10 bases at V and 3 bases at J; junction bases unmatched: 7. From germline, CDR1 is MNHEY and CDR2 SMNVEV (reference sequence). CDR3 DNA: TGTGCCACCCGGACAGGGACCCACTATGGCTACACCTTC. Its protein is CATRTGTHYGYTF.

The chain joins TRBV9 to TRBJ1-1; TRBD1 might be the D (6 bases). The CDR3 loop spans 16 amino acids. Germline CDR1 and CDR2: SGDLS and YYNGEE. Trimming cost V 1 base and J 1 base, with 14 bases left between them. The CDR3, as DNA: TGTGCCAGCAGCGTACGGGAGGGGGATCAGAACACTGAAGCTTTCTTT. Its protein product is CASSVREGDQNTEAFF.